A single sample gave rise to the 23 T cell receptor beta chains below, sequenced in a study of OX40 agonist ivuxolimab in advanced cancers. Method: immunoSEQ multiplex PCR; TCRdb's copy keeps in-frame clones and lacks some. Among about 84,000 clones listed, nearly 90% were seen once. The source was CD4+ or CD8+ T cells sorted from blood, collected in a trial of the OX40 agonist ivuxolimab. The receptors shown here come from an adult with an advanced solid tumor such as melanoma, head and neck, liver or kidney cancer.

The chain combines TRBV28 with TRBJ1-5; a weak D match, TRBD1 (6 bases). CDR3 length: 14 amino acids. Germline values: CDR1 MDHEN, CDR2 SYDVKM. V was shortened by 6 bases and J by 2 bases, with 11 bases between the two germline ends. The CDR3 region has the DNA TGTGCCAGCAGAAGGGACATGGGCAATCAGCCCCAGCATTTT. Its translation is CASRRDMGNQPQHF.

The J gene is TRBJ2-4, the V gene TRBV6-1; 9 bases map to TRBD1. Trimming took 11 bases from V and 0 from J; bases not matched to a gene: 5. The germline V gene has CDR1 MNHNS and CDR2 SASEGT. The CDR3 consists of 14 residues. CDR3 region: CAGGQGLAKNIQYF. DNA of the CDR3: TGTGCCGGCGGACAGGGGTTAGCCAAAAACATTCAGTACTTC.

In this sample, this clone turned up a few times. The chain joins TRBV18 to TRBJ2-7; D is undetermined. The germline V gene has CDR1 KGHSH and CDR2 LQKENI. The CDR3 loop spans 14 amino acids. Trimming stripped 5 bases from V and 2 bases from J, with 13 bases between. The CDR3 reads CASSSRGKTYEQYV. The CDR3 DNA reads TGTGCCAGCTCATCCCGAGGCAAGACCTACGAGCAGTACGTC.

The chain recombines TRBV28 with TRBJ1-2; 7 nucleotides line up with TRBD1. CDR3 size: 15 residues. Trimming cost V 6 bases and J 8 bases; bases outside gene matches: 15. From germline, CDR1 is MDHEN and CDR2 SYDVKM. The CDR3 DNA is TGTGCCAGCAGCCGTCCGGGACAGTTTTCTCCCGGCTACACCTTC. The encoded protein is CASSRPGQFSPGYTF.

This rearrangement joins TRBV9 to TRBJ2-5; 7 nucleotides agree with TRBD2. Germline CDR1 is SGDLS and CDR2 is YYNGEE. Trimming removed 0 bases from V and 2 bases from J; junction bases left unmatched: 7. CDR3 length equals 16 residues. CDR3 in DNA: TGTGCCAGCAGCGTAGGGGCTAGCGGAAAACAAGAGACCCAGTACTTC. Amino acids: CASSVGASGKQETQYF.

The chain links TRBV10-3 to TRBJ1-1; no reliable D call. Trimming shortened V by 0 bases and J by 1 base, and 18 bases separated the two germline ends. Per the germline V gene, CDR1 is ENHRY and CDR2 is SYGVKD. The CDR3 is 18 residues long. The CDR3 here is CAISESRAGPVRNTEAFF. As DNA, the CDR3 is TGTGCCATCAGTGAGTCGAGGGCAGGACCCGTCAGGAACACTGAAGCTTTCTTT.

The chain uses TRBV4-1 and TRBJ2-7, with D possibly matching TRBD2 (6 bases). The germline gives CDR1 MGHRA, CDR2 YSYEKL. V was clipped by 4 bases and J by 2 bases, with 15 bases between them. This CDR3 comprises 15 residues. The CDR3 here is CASSLQTGAPYEQYF. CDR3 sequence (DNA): TGCGCCAGCAGCCTCCAAACGGGAGCGCCCTACGAGCAGTACTTC.

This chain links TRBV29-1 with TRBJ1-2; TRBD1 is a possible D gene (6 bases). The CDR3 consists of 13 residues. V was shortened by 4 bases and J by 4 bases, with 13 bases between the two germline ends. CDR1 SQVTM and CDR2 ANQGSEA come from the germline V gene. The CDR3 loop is CSVGNGQSYGYTF. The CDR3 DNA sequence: TGCAGCGTTGGGAACGGACAGTCCTATGGCTACACCTTC.

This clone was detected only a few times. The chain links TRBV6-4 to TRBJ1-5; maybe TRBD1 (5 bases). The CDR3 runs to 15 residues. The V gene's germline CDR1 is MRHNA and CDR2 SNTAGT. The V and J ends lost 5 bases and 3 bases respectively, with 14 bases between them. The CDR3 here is CASSPQGGYNQPQHF. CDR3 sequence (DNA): TGTGCCAGCAGTCCGCAGGGCGGTTACAATCAGCCCCAGCATTTT.

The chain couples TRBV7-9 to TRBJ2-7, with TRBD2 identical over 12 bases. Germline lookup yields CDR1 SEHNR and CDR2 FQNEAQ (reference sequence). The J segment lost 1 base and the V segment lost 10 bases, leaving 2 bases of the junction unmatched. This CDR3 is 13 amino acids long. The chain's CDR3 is CAIGTSGSYEQYF. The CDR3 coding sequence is TGTGCCATCGGGACTAGCGGGTCCTACGAGCAGTACTTC.

CDR3 sequence (DNA): TGCGCCAGCAGCCAAGCCGGCTTCGGCAATGAGCAGTTCTTC. Translation gives CASSQAGFGNEQFF. The rearrangement uses TRBV4-3 and TRBJ2-1, with no clear D. Trimming cost V 1 base and J 6 bases, with 10 bases left between them. CDR1 is LGHNA and CDR2 is YSLEER in the germline V gene. The CDR3 covers 14 residues.

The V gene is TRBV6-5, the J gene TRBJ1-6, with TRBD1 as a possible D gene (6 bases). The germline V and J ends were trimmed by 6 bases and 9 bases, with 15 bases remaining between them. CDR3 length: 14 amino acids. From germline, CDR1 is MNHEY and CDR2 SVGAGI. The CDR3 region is CASREQGYASPLHF. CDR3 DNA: TGTGCCAGCAGGGAACAGGGATACGCTTCACCCCTCCACTTT.

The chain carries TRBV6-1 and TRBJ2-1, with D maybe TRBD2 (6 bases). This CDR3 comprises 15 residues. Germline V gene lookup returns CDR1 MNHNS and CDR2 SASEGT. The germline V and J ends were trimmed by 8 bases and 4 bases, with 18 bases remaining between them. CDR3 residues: CASSPGLALYNEQFF. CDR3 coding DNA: TGTGCCAGCTCACCGGGACTGGCCCTATACAATGAGCAGTTCTTC.

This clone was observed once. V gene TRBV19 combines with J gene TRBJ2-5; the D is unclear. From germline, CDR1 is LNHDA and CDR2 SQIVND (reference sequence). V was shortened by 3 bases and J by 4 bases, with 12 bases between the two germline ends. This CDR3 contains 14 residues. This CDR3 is CASSITRATETQYF. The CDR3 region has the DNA TGTGCCAGTAGTATTACTCGCGCCACAGAGACCCAGTACTTC.

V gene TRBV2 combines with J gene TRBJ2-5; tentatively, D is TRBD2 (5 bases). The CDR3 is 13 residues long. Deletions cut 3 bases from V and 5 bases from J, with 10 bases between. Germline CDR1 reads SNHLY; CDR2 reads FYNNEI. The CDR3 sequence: CASSDGVGETQYF. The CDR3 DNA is TGTGCCAGCAGTGACGGGGTGGGGGAGACCCAGTACTTC.

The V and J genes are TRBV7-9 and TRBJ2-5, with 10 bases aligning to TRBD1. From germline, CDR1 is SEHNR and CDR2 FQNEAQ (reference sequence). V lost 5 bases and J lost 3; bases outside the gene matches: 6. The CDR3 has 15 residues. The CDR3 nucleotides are TGTGCCAGCAGCCCGTGGGACAGGGGCGAAGAGACCCAGTACTTC. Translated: CASSPWDRGEETQYF.

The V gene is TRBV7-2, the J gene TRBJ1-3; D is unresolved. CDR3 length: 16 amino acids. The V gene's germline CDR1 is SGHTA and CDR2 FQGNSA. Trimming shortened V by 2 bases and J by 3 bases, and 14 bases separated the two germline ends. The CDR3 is CASSLNGPGIGNTIYF. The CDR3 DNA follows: TGTGCCAGCAGCTTAAACGGGCCAGGCATTGGAAACACCATATATTTT.

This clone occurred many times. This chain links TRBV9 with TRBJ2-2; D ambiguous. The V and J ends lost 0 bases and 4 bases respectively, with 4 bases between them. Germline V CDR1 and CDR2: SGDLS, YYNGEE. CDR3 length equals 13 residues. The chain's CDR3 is CASSVERTGELFF. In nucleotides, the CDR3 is TGTGCCAGCAGCGTAGAGCGCACCGGGGAGCTGTTTTTT.

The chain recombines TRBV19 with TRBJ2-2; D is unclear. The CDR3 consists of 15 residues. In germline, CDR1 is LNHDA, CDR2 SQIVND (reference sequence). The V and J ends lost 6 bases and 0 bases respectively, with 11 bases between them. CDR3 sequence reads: CASRRNVANTGELFF. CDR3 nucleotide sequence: TGTGCCAGTAGACGAAACGTGGCGAACACCGGGGAGCTGTTTTTT.

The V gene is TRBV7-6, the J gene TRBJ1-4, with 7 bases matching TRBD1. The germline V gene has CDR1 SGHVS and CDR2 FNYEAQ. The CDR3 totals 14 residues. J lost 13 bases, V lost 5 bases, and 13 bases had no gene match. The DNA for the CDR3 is TGTGCCAGCAGCGCCTCCGACAGGGATAGGAGACTGTTTTTT. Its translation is CASSASDRDRRLFF.

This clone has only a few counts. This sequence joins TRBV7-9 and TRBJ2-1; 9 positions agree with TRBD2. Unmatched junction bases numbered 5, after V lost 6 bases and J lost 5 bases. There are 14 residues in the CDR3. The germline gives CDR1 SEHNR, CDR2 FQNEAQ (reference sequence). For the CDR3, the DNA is TGTGCCAGCAGAGGGGCTAGCGGGGACAATGAGCAGTTCTTC. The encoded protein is CASRGASGDNEQFF.

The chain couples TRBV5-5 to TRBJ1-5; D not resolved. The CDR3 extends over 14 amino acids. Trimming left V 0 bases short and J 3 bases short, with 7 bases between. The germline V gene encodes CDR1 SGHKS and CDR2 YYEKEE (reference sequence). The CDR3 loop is CASSLDLSNQPQHF. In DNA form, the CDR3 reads TGTGCCAGCAGCTTGGATCTGTCCAATCAGCCCCAGCATTTT.

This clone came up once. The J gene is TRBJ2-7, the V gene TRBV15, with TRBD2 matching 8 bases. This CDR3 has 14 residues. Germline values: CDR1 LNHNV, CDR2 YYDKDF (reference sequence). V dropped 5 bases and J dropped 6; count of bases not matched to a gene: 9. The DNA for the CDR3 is TGTGCCACCAGCCGCGGGAGGTCGGGGTCCGAGCAGTACGTC. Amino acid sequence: CATSRGRSGSEQYV.